Included here is one T cell receptor (beta chain) sequence, with context. Its antigen is currently unknown. The data are from a study of T cell repertoires in cytomegalovirus infection. The overall study: Recently described HLA-C-restricted plus well-studied HLA-B-restricted CMV epitopes were used.

TCRdb called the reads again in MiXCR, with one record for every CDR3 protein. The sample has 900,000 to 950,000 distinct CDR3 sequences, approximately 30% seen once. Trimming cost V 4 bases and J 7 bases, with 17 bases left between them. The CDR3 has 15 residues. Germline lookup yields CDR1 SEHNR and CDR2 FQNEAQ (reference sequence). Points from the study as a whole: There were HLA-C-restricted CMV-specific TCR beta clonotypes dominating the ex vivo response.

The chain combines TRBV7-9 with TRBJ2-1; possibly TRBD2 for D (7 bases). The receptor's source is a human donor in good health (CMV status not recorded). Some clones in this sample may be carry-over from other donors' samples. The input for sequencing was cultured CD8+ T cells from PBMCs, taken from culture after CMV antigen stimulation. The CDR3 DNA is TGTGCCAGCAGCTCCGCGGGGGCGTCTCGGAATGAGCAGTTCTTC. Residues: CASSSAGASRNEQFF.